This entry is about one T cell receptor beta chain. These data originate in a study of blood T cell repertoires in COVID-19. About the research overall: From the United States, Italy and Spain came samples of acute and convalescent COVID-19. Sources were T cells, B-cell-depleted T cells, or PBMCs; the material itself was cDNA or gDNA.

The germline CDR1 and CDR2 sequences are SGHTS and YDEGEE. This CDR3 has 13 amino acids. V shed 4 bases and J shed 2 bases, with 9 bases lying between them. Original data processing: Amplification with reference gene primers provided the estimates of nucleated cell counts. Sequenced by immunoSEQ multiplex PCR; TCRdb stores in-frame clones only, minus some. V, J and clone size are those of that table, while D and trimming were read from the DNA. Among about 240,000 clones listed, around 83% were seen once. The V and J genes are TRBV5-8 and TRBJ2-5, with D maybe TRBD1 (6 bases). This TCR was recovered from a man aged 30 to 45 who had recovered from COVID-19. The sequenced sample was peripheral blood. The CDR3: CASSPGTQETQYF. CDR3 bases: TGTGCCAGCAGCCCGGGGACACAAGAGACCCAGTACTTC.